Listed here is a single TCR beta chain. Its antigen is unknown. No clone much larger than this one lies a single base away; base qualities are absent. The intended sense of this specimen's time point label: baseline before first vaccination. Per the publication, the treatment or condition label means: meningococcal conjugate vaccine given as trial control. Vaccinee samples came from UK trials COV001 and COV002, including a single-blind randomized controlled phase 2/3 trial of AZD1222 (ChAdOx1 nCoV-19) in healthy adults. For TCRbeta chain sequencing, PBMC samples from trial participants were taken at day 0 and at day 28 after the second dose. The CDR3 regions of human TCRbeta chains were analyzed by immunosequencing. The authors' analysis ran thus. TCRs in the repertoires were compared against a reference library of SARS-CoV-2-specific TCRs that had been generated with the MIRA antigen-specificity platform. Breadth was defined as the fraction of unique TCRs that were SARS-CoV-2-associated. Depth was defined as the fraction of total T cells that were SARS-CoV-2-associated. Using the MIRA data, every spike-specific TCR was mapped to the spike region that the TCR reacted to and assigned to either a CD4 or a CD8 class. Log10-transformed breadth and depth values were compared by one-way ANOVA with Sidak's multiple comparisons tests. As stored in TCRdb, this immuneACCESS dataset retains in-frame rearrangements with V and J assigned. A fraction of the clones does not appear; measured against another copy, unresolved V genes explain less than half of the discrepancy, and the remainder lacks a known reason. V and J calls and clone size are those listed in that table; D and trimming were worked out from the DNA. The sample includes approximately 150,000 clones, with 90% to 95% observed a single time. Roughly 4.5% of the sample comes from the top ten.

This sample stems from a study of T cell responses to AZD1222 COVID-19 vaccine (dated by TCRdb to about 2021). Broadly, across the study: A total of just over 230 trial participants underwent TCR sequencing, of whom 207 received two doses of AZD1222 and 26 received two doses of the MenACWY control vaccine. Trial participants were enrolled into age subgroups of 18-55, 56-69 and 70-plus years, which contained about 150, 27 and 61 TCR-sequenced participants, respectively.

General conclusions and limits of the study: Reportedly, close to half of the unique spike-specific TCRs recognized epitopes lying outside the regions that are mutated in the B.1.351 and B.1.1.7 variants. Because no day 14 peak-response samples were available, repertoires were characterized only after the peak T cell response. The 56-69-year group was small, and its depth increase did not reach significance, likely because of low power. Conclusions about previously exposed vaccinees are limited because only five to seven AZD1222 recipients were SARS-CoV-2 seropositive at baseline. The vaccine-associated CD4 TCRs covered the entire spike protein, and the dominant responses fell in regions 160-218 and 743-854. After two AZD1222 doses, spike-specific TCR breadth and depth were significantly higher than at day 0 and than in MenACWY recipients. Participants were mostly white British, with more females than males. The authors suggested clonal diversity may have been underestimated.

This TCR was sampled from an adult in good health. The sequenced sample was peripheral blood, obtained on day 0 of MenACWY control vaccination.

CDR3 region: CASTRTDRAGGYTF. The DNA sequence reads TGTGCCAGCACCAGGACAGACAGGGCGGGCGGCTACACCTTC. Recombination linked TRBV6-5 to TRBJ1-2; 7 junctional bases match TRBD1. Trimming removed 7 bases from V and 8 bases from J; the gene matches leave 13 bases unexplained. CDR1 and CDR2, looked up from the germline V gene, are MNHEY and SVGAGI. From the cysteine through the phenylalanine, the CDR3 covers 14 amino acids. Kept here is only the CDR3 DNA, which spans 42 bases and is read in frame from base 1.